The 14 T cell receptor beta chains presented below share a single source sample, sequenced in a study of blood T cell repertoires in COVID-19. Repertoires were generated with immunoSEQ multiplex PCR, while TCRdb's copy carries only in-frame clones and drops some. The table shows more than 200,000 clones, with over 85% occurring only once. Specimen: PBMCs or T cells enriched from blood (not recorded which). The receptors derive from a woman aged 25 to 39 with acute COVID-19.

The chain joins TRBV7-2 to TRBJ1-1, with no clear D. The length of the CDR3 is 13 residues. With 1 base removed from V and 6 bases from J, the gap between germline ends came to 9 bases. Germline V gene data show CDR1 as SGHTA and CDR2 as FQGNSA. CDR3 sequence reads: CASSLVLHPEAFF. The CDR3 region has the DNA TGTGCCAGCAGCTTAGTACTGCACCCTGAAGCTTTCTTT.

The chain is built from TRBV9 and TRBJ2-3; possible D gene TRBD2, 5 bases. CDR1 and CDR2 (germline): SGDLS, YYNGEE. This CDR3 comprises 15 residues. Trimming took off 3 bases at V and 1 base at J, with 12 bases between the two ends. CDR3 nucleotide sequence: TGTGCCAGCAGCGCCCTTGGGCGGGGCACAGATACGCAGTATTTT. Its protein is CASSALGRGTDTQYF.

The chain has TRBV3-1 (or the pseudogene TRBV3-2) and TRBJ2-3; 11 bases fit TRBD2. There are 15 residues in the CDR3. V lost 3 bases, J lost 5 bases, and 4 bases stayed unmatched. The germline V gene encodes CDR1 LGHDT and CDR2 YNNKEL (reference sequence). The DNA for the CDR3 is TGTGCCAGCAGCCACACCGGGACTAGCGGAGATACGCAGTATTTT. The encoded protein is CASSHTGTSGDTQYF.

The chain joins TRBV7-2 to TRBJ1-3, with 8 bases matching TRBD1. With 5 bases clipped from V and 2 bases from J, the junction kept 8 bases outside the gene matches. The CDR3 contains 16 residues. The germline CDR1 and CDR2 sequences are SGHTA and FQGNSA. The CDR3 sequence is CASSLWTGPAGNTIYF. DNA for the CDR3: TGTGCCAGCAGCCTATGGACAGGGCCGGCTGGAAACACCATATATTTT.

The chain couples TRBV11-2 to TRBJ2-2; 10 bases agree with TRBD2. The germline gives CDR1 SGHAT, CDR2 FQNNGV. V shed 5 bases, J shed 2 bases, and the junction held 14 bases outside the gene matches. The CDR3 spans 19 residues. The CDR3 sequence is CASSLRGLAGVQNTGELFF. The CDR3 DNA is TGTGCCAGCAGCCTCAGGGGGCTAGCGGGGGTCCAAAACACCGGGGAGCTGTTTTTT. Looking up the rest from reference TRBV11-2 and TRBJ2-2 gives the full variable domain: EAGVAQSPRYKIIEKRQSVAFWCNPISGHATLYWYQQILGQGPKLLIQFQNNGVVDDSQLPKDRFSAERLKGVDSTLKIQPAKLEDSAVYLCASSLRGLAGVQNTGELFFGEGSRLTVL.

The CDR3 protein is CASSGDRAYEQYF. The CDR3 coding sequence is TGTGCCAGCAGTGGAGACAGGGCCTACGAGCAGTACTTC. The gene calls are TRBV2 and TRBJ2-7, with 7 bases lining up with TRBD1. CDR1 is SNHLY, CDR2 FYNNEI, per germline. This CDR3 spans 13 amino acids. The trim removed 4 bases at V and 2 bases at J, leaving 2 bases unmatched.

The gene calls are TRBV11-2 and TRBJ2-7; 9 nucleotides match TRBD1. V trimming: 4 bases; J trimming: 0 bases; junction bases outside the gene matches: 1. The CDR3 loop spans 14 amino acids. Germline-derived CDR1 and CDR2 are SGHAT and FQNNGV. CDR3 amino acids: CASSWGQGSYEQYF. The DNA of the CDR3 is TGTGCCAGCAGCTGGGGACAGGGCTCCTACGAGCAGTACTTC.

The genes are TRBV7-9 and TRBJ1-5; a weak D match, TRBD1 (6 bases). The CDR3 has 17 residues. Trimming removed 0 bases from V and 5 bases from J, with 17 bases in between. Germline V lookup: CDR1 SEHNR, CDR2 FQNEAQ (reference sequence). The CDR3, as DNA: TGTGCCAGCAGCTTAGCGGATCCAGGGGCTGACGATCAGCCCCAGCATTTT. Translated, it gives CASSLADPGADDQPQHF.

The V call is TRBV28, the J call TRBJ1-4; maybe TRBD1 (5 bases). Trimming stripped 5 bases from V and 8 bases from J, with 15 bases between. CDR1 MDHEN and CDR2 SYDVKM come from the germline V gene. The CDR3 contains 14 residues. The CDR3 sequence: CASSPPRTTEKLFF. CDR3 DNA sequence: TGTGCCAGCAGTCCCCCCCGGACAACAGAAAAACTGTTTTTT.

This clone appeared once. The gene calls are TRBV7-2 and TRBJ1-1; D is ambiguous. The ends were cut back, 5 bases at V and 1 base at J, with 11 bases in the middle. The CDR3 length is 14 residues. Germline assignment: CDR1 SGHTA and CDR2 FQGNSA. CDR3 in amino acids: CASSRVRGNTEAFF. Here the CDR3 DNA reads TGTGCCAGCAGCCGGGTCCGAGGGAACACTGAAGCTTTCTTT.

This chain links TRBV3-1 (or the pseudogene TRBV3-2) with TRBJ2-5; tentative D call: TRBD1 (5 bases). Germline V lookup: CDR1 LGHDT, CDR2 YNNKEL (reference sequence). CDR3 length equals 11 residues. The V end lost 6 bases, the J end lost 13 bases, and 15 bases lay between the germline ends. CDR3 coding DNA: TGTGCCAGCAGTAAGGGGTCCGCGTCGTACTTC. Amino acids: CASSKGSASYF.

V is TRBV4-1 and J is TRBJ2-2, with D possibly matching TRBD1 (5 bases). Germline lookup yields CDR1 MGHRA and CDR2 YSYEKL. The CDR3 consists of 15 residues. Trimming shortened V by 0 bases and J by 6 bases, and 11 bases separated the two germline ends. This CDR3 reads CASSQEAGIPGELFF. The CDR3, as DNA: TGCGCCAGCAGCCAAGAGGCAGGGATTCCCGGGGAGCTGTTTTTT.

CDR3: CASSQVVNSPLHF. CDR3 sequence (DNA): TGCGCCAGCAGCCAAGTAGTGAATTCACCCCTCCACTTT. This rearrangement joins TRBV4-1 to TRBJ1-6; D remains ambiguous. From germline, CDR1 is MGHRA and CDR2 YSYEKL. The CDR3 contains 13 residues. Trimming took off 1 base at V and 7 bases at J, with 5 bases between the two ends.

V usage is TRBV30 and J usage is TRBJ1-5; possible D gene TRBD1, 5 bases. Per germline, CDR1 GTSNPN and CDR2 SVGIG (reference sequence). The length of the CDR3 is 12 residues. V was trimmed by 2 bases and J by 6 bases, leaving 8 bases between them. The CDR3 bases are TGTGCCTGGAGTACAGGCTTTCAGCCCCAGCATTTT. This codes for CAWSTGFQPQHF.